This T cell receptor (beta chain) was observed in a study of blood T cell repertoires in COVID-19. This clone was observed once. Method: immunoSEQ multiplex PCR; TCRdb's copy keeps in-frame clones and lacks some. The sample lists some 270,000 clones, about 90% occurring once. This CDR3 is built from 11 residues. The germline V gene encodes CDR1 GTSNPN and CDR2 SVGIG (reference sequence). V shed 3 bases, J shed 8 bases, and the junction held 3 bases outside the gene matches. The chain couples TRBV30 to TRBJ1-2; 7 positions match TRBD1. The clonotype was recovered from a woman aged 60-75 years with COVID-19, enrolled during active disease. The sample consisted of peripheral blood. CDR3 nucleotides: TGTGCCTGGAGCAGGGGGTCGGGCTACACCTTC. Translating gives CAWSRGSGYTF.